These 16 T cell receptor beta chains were all obtained from the same sample, sequenced in a study of cytomegalovirus exposure and HLA in healthy donors. Both 60 Vbeta primers and 13 Jbeta primers went into the PCR. The method was immunoSEQ multiplex PCR; TCRdb's version includes in-frame clones alone and lacks a portion of them. The sample yields 250,000 to 350,000 clones, 86% seen once. What was sequenced was PBMCs. The receptors here all came from a man aged 40-49 years in good health and CMV-seropositive.

The rearrangement links TRBV7-9 to TRBJ2-3; TRBD2 agrees at 8 bases. Germline assignment: CDR1 SEHNR and CDR2 FQNEAQ (reference sequence). The CDR3 extends over 15 amino acids. The V segment lost 6 bases and the J segment 2 bases; nucleotides outside the gene matches: 7. The CDR3: CASRDGLAITDTQYF. The CDR3 DNA follows: TGTGCCAGCAGGGACGGACTAGCAATCACAGATACGCAGTATTTT.

This chain uses TRBV7-3 with TRBJ1-1; no firm D call. Trimming pared 5 bases from V and 1 base from J, leaving 8 bases between. The CDR3 extends over 13 amino acids. From germline, CDR1 is SGHTA and CDR2 FQGTGA. Here the CDR3 DNA reads TGTGCCAGCAGCACGGCGGAGAACACTGAAGCTTTCTTT. Protein sequence: CASSTAENTEAFF.

This chain connects TRBV9 to TRBJ2-1, with TRBD1 identical over 9 bases. Germline V gene lookup returns CDR1 SGDLS and CDR2 YYNGEE. This CDR3 spans 15 amino acids. With 1 base clipped from V and 8 bases from J, the junction kept 7 bases outside the gene matches. CDR3 sequence: CASSVRGQGGHEQFF. The CDR3, as DNA: TGTGCCAGCAGCGTACGGGGACAGGGAGGTCATGAGCAGTTCTTC.

This sequence joins TRBV28 and TRBJ2-1; 9 positions agree with TRBD2. With 7 bases clipped from V and 16 bases from J, the junction kept 11 bases outside the gene matches. Germline-derived CDR1 and CDR2 are MDHEN and SYDVKM. CDR3 length equals 12 residues. DNA for the CDR3: TGTGCCAGCACCCTTAGCGGGAGAAGTTCCTTCTTC. Residues: CASTLSGRSSFF.

The J gene is TRBJ1-4, the V gene TRBV27, with D maybe TRBD1 (6 bases). V lost 2 bases and J lost 6, with 13 bases in between. This CDR3 comprises 15 residues. Germline CDR1 reads MNHEY; CDR2 reads SMNVEV (reference sequence). The CDR3 loop reads CASSLLGTRYEKLFF. CDR3 DNA sequence: TGTGCCAGCAGTTTACTCGGGACACGATATGAAAAACTGTTTTTT.

The rearrangement joins TRBV9 to TRBJ1-1, with D maybe TRBD1 (6 bases). The ends were cut back, 0 bases at V and 5 bases at J, with 11 bases in the middle. The germline gives CDR1 SGDLS, CDR2 YYNGEE. The CDR3 consists of 14 residues. As DNA, the CDR3 is TGTGCCAGCAGCGTAGGACAGGTCAAAACTGAAGCTTTCTTT. Protein product: CASSVGQVKTEAFF.

V and J are TRBV7-2 and TRBJ2-3, with D possibly being TRBD2 (6 bases). Germline V gene sequence: CDR1 SGHTA, CDR2 FQGNSA. The CDR3 is 17 residues long. V was cut by 4 bases and J by 7 bases, with 24 bases left in between. The CDR3 here is CASSSVGVGVEGNTQYF. The DNA of the CDR3 is TGTGCCAGCAGCTCGGTCGGAGTCGGAGTGGAGGGTAATACGCAGTATTTT.

The chain's CDR3 is CASSLEGSDTGELFF. The CDR3 DNA sequence: TGCGCCAGCAGCTTGGAGGGGTCGGACACCGGGGAGCTGTTTTTT. The chain couples TRBV5-1 to TRBJ2-2; possibly TRBD1 for D (5 bases). The CDR3 is made up of 15 amino acids. Trimming left V 0 bases short and J 3 bases short, with 9 bases between. Looked up from germline, CDR1 is SGHRS and CDR2 is YFSETQ.

V usage is TRBV5-1 and J usage is TRBJ2-2; 7 nucleotides match TRBD1. The V gene end was trimmed by 2 bases and the J gene end by 3 bases; junction bases not matched to a gene: 7. The CDR3 runs to 16 residues. Germline CDR1 SGHRS, CDR2 YFSETQ. CDR3 nucleotides: TGCGCCAGCAGCTTCGTTACAGGGGTGGACACCGGGGAGCTGTTTTTT. This sequence encodes CASSFVTGVDTGELFF.

This chain uses TRBV2 with TRBJ1-6; 8 bases match TRBD1. The junction had 4 bases not matched to a gene; V was cut back by 6 bases and J by 6 bases. This CDR3 contains 14 residues. The germline CDR1 and CDR2 sequences are SNHLY and FYNNEI. DNA of the CDR3: TGTGCCAGCAGGGGGGACAGGACTAATTCACCCCTCCACTTT. Protein product: CASRGDRTNSPLHF. The full variable domain, completed using reference TRBV2 and TRBJ1-6, is EPEVTQTPSHQVTQMGQEVILRCVPISNHLYFYWYRQILGQKVEFLVSFYNNEISEKSEIFDDQFSVERPDGSNFTLKIRSTKLEDSAMYFCASRGDRTNSPLHFGNGTRLTVT.

The chain couples TRBV6-5 to TRBJ1-5, with TRBD1 matching over 7 bases. Germline loops: CDR1 MNHEY, CDR2 SVGAGI. V lost 2 bases, J lost 5 bases, and 0 bases stayed unmatched. This CDR3 region has 13 residues. CDR3 region: CASSYTGDQPQHF. The CDR3 DNA reads TGTGCCAGCAGTTACACAGGGGATCAGCCCCAGCATTTT.

The chain couples TRBV19 to TRBJ2-7; 7 positions agree with TRBD1. Germline CDR1 and CDR2: LNHDA and SQIVND (reference sequence). Trimming cost V 2 bases and J 0 bases; bases outside gene matches: 10. The CDR3 contains 17 residues. As DNA, the CDR3 is TGTGCCAGTAGTATATCGGCGGCCGGGACAGCCTCCTACGAGCAGTACTTC. It yields the protein CASSISAAGTASYEQYF.

V gene TRBV27 combines with J gene TRBJ1-1, with TRBD1 identical over 10 bases. Trimming took 4 bases from V and 5 from J; bases not matched to a gene: 1. This CDR3 has 13 amino acids. The V gene's germline CDR1 is MNHEY and CDR2 SMNVEV (reference sequence). The CDR3 DNA reads as TGTGCCAGCAGTTGGGGACAGGGGACTGAAGCTTTCTTT. It is translated as CASSWGQGTEAFF.

The chain links TRBV27 to TRBJ1-4; the D gene is possibly TRBD1 (6 bases). The V end was cut by 5 bases, the J end by 5 bases, with 12 bases between. CDR1 and CDR2 (germline): MNHEY, SMNVEV (reference sequence). This CDR3 is 14 amino acids long. This CDR3 is CASSGGALNEKLFF. DNA for the CDR3: TGTGCCAGCAGTGGGGGGGCCCTAAATGAAAAACTGTTTTTT.

This CDR3 reads CASSLGTGAFSQWQFF. The CDR3 DNA is TGTGCCAGCAGCTTAGGAACAGGGGCCTTTTCCCAATGGCAGTTCTTC. The J gene is TRBJ2-1, the V gene TRBV7-6; 7 bases line up with TRBD1. Germline trimming cut 1 base from V and 12 bases from J; bases unmatched to any gene: 15. The CDR3 has 16 residues. Germline V gene sequence: CDR1 SGHVS, CDR2 FNYEAQ.

A word on this clone: The germline gene is not matched at one end of the junction; a read error may be the cause. V and J are TRBV7-9 and TRBJ2-5; 7 positions match TRBD2. The CDR3 covers 12 residues. Looked up from germline, CDR1 is SEHNR and CDR2 is FQNEAQ (reference sequence). In nucleotides, the CDR3 is TGTTCCAGCAGCTTAGAACGGGGGGCCCAGTACTTC. It translates to CSSSLERGAQYF.